The 10 T cell receptor beta chains below all came from one sample that was sequenced in a study of control samples from healthy donors and cancer patients. The repertoire was sequenced with immunoSEQ multiplex PCR; TCRdb's copy has only in-frame clones and lacks some. The sample has 150,000 to 170,000 clones, roughly 94% seen once; the top ten hold about 5.6%. What was sequenced was blood. These receptors all come from a middle-aged man in good health.

To note about this clone: Other nucleotide sequences from this sample produce the same CDR3. The chain has TRBV5-1 and TRBJ1-5, with 7 bases identical to TRBD1. J gave up 3 bases and V 2 bases, and 2 bases lay outside the gene matches. The CDR3 has 14 amino acids. Germline V lookup: CDR1 SGHRS, CDR2 YFSETQ. The CDR3 region is CASSLTGVNQPQHF. CDR3 bases: TGCGCCAGCAGCTTAACAGGGGTCAATCAGCCCCAGCATTTT.

The chain employs TRBV5-1 and TRBJ2-2, with 7 bases aligning to TRBD1. The V and J ends lost 7 bases and 5 bases, in that order; junction bases with no gene match: 14. This CDR3 contains 16 residues. Per germline, CDR1 SGHRS and CDR2 YFSETQ. The CDR3 DNA is TGCGCCAGCCGAGCGTCACAGGGGTACGGGACCGGGGAGCTGTTTTTT. This translates into CASRASQGYGTGELFF.

The chain combines TRBV2 with TRBJ1-3; 7 bases agree with TRBD1. From germline, CDR1 is SNHLY and CDR2 FYNNEI. Losses at the gene ends were 7 bases for V and 2 bases for J; bases not matched to a gene: 8. The CDR3 has 15 residues. The DNA for the CDR3 is TGTGCCAGCACCCGGGGACAGCGAGCTGGAAACACCATATATTTT. It yields the protein CASTRGQRAGNTIYF.

The chain has TRBV19 and TRBJ1-2; a possible D gene is TRBD1 (6 bases). V shed 6 bases and J shed 3 bases, with 17 bases lying between them. The CDR3 is made up of 15 amino acids. In germline, CDR1 is LNHDA, CDR2 SQIVND (reference sequence). This CDR3 is CASRERTAVDYGYTF. The DNA for the CDR3 is TGTGCCAGTAGGGAGAGGACAGCGGTAGACTATGGCTACACCTTC.

This sequence joins TRBV7-7 and TRBJ2-3, with no clear D. Germline CDR1 and CDR2: SSHAT and FNYEAQ (reference sequence). Trimming shortened V by 5 bases and J by 6 bases, and 18 bases separated the two germline ends. This CDR3 has 15 residues. DNA of the CDR3: TGTGCCAGCAGCCCAGGTTCCGCTAGAGCGGATACGCAGTATTTT. Translating it yields CASSPGSARADTQYF.

About this clone: Other DNA sequences from this sample encode an identical CDR3 as well. This sequence joins TRBV19 and TRBJ1-1; 7 bases align to TRBD1. The length of the CDR3 is 13 residues. The trim removed 4 bases at V and 1 base at J, leaving 0 bases unmatched. CDR1 is LNHDA, CDR2 SQIVND, per germline (reference sequence). DNA of the CDR3: TGTGCCAGTAGTACAGGGGGGAACACTGAAGCTTTCTTT. As protein: CASSTGGNTEAFF. The full variable domain, its missing parts supplied by reference TRBV19 and TRBJ1-1, is DGGITQSPKYLFRKEGQNVTLSCEQNLNHDAMYWYRQDPGQGLRLIYYSQIVNDFQKGDIAEGYSVSREKKESFPLTVTSAQKNPTAFYLCASSTGGNTEAFFGQGTRLTVV.

The chain joins TRBV2 to TRBJ1-1; D is perhaps TRBD1 (5 bases). Germline V CDR1 and CDR2: SNHLY, FYNNEI. V gave up 7 bases and J gave up 0 bases, with 18 bases separating them. The CDR3 sequence is 16 residues long. The chain's CDR3 is CASTLTRGSLNTEAFF. As DNA, the CDR3 is TGTGCCAGCACCCTAACACGGGGCTCCTTGAACACTGAAGCTTTCTTT.

CDR3 nucleotide sequence: TGTGCCAGCTCTCGGGGACAGGGGGGGAACACTGAAGCTTTCTTT. This encodes CASSRGQGGNTEAFF. J is TRBJ1-1 and V is TRBV6-5; 11 nucleotides agree with TRBD1. The V gene's germline CDR1 is MNHEY and CDR2 SVGAGI. This CDR3 comprises 15 residues. The ends lost 8 bases at V and 1 base at J; junction bases unmatched: 6.

This chain connects TRBV11-2 to TRBJ2-7; D possibly matches TRBD1 or TRBD2 (7 bases each). CDR1 and CDR2 (germline): SGHAT, FQNNGV. The germline V and J ends were trimmed by 0 bases and 0 bases, with 15 bases remaining between them. The CDR3 consists of 17 residues. CDR3 amino acids: CASSLDRGRGSSYEQYF. The CDR3 region has the DNA TGTGCCAGCAGCTTAGATAGGGGGCGGGGGTCCTCCTACGAGCAGTACTTC. Together with reference TRBV11-2 and TRBJ2-7, the CDR3 gives the full variable domain: EAGVAQSPRYKIIEKRQSVAFWCNPISGHATLYWYQQILGQGPKLLIQFQNNGVVDDSQLPKDRFSAERLKGVDSTLKIQPAKLEDSAVYLCASSLDRGRGSSYEQYFGPGTRLTVT.

The V gene is TRBV4-1, the J gene TRBJ2-1; no reliable D call. The CDR3 loop spans 16 amino acids. V shed 0 bases and J shed 0 bases, with 9 bases lying between them. Germline V gives CDR1 MGHRA, CDR2 YSYEKL. This CDR3 is CASSQEDGSSYNEQFF. The CDR3 DNA sequence: TGCGCCAGCAGCCAAGAGGACGGAAGCTCCTACAATGAGCAGTTCTTC.